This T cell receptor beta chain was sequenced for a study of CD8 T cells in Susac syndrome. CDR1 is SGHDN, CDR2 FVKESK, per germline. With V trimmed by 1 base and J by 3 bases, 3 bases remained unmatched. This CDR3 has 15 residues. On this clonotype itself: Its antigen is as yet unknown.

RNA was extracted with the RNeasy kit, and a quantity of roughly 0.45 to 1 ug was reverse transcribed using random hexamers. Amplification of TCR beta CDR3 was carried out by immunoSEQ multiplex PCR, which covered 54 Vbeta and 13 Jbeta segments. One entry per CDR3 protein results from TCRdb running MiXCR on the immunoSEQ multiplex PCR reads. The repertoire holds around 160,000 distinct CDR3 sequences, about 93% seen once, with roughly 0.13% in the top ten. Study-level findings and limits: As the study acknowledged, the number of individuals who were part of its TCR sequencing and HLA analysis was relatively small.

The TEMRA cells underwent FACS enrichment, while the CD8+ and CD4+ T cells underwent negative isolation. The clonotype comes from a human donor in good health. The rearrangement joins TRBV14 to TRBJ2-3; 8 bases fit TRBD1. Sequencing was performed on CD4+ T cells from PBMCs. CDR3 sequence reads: CASSQVDRGTDTQYF. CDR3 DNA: TGTGCCAGCAGCCAAGTAGACAGGGGTACAGATACGCAGTATTTT.